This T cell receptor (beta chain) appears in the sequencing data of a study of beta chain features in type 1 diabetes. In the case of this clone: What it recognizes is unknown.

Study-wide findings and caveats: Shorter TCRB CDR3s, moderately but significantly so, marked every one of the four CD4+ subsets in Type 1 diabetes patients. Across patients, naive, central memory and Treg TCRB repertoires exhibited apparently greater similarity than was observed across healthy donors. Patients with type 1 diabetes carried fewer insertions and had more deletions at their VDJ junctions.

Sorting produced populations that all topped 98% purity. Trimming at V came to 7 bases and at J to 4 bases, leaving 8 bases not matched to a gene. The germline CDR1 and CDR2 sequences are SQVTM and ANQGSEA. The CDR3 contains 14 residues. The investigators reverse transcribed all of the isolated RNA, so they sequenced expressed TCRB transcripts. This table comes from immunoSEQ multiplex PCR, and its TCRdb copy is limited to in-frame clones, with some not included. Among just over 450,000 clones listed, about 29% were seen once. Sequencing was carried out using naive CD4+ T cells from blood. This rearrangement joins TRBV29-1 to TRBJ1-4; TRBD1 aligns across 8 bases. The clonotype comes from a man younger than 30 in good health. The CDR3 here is CSASTGANNEKLFF. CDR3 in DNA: TGCAGCGCATCGACAGGGGCGAATAATGAAAAACTGTTTTTT.